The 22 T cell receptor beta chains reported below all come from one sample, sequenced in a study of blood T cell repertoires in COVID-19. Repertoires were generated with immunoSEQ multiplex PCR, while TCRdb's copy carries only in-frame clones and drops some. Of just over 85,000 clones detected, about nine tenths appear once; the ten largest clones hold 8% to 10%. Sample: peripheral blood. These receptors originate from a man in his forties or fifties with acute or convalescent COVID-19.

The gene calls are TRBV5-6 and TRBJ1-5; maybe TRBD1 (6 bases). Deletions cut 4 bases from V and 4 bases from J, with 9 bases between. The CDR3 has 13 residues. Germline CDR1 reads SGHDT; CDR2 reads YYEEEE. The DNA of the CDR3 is TGTGCCAGCAGCCATACAGGGAATCAGCCCCAGCATTTT. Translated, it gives CASSHTGNQPQHF.

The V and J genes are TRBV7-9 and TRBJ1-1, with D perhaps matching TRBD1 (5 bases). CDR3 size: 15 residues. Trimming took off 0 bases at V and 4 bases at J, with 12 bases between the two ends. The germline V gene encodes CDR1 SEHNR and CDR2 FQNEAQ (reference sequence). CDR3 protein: CASSLAGGGSTEAFF. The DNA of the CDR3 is TGTGCCAGCAGCTTAGCGGGGGGAGGGAGCACTGAAGCTTTCTTT.

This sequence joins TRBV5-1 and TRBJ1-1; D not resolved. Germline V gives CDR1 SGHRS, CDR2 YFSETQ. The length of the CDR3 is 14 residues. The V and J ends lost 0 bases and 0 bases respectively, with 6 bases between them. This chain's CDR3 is CASSLDGVNTEAFF. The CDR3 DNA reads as TGCGCCAGCAGCTTGGACGGAGTGAACACTGAAGCTTTCTTT.

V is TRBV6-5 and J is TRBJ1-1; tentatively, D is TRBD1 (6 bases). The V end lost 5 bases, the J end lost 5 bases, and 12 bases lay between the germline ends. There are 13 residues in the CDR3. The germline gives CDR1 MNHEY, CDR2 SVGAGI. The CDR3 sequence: CASSNTGFTEAFF. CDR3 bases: TGTGCCAGCAGTAATACAGGGTTTACTGAAGCTTTCTTT.

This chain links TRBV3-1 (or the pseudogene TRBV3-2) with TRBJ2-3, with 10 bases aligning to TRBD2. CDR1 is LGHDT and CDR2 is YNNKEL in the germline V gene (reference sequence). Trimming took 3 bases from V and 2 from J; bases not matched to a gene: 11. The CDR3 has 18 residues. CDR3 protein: CASSHLGQRGGHTDTQYF. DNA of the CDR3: TGTGCCAGCAGCCACCTCGGCCAGCGGGGGGGCCACACAGATACGCAGTATTTT.

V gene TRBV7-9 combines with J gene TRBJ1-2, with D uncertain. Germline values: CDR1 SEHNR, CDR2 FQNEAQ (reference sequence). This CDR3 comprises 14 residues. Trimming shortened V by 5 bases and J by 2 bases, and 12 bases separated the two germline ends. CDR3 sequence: CASSHPGRNYGYTF. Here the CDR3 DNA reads TGTGCCAGCAGCCACCCAGGCCGAAACTATGGCTACACCTTC.

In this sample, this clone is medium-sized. The CDR3 bases are TGTGCCAGCGGGACAGGTGACTACGAGCAGTACTTC. This gives the protein CASGTGDYEQYF. The chain links TRBV9 to TRBJ2-7, with 8 bases aligning to TRBD1. V shed 7 bases, J shed 3 bases, and the junction held 3 bases outside the gene matches. The CDR3 is made up of 12 amino acids. Germline CDR1 is SGDLS and CDR2 is YYNGEE.

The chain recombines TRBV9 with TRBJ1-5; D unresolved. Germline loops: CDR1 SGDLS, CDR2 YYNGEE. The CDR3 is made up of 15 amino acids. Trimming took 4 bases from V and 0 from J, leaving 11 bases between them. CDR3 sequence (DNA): TGTGCCAGCAGCCCTGCGGGCACTAGCAATCAGCCCCAGCATTTT. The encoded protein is CASSPAGTSNQPQHF.

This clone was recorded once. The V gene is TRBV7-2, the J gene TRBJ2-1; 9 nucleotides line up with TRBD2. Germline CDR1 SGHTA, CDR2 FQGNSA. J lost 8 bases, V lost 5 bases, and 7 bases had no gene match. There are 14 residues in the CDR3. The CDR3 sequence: CASSRSGGTYEQFF. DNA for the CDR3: TGTGCCAGCAGCCGTAGCGGGGGAACCTATGAGCAGTTCTTC.

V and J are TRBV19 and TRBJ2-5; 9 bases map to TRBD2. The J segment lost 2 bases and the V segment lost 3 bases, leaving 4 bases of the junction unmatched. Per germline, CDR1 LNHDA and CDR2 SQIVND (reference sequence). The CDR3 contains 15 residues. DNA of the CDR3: TGTGCCAGTAGTATGGTAGCGGGGGTTCAAGAGACCCAGTACTTC. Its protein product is CASSMVAGVQETQYF.

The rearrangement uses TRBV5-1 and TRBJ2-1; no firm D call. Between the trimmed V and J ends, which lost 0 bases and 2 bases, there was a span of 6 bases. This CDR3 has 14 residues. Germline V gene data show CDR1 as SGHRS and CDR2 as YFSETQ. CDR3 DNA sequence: TGCGCCAGCAGCTTGGGGCCCGCCTACAATGAGCAGTTCTTC. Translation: CASSLGPAYNEQFF.

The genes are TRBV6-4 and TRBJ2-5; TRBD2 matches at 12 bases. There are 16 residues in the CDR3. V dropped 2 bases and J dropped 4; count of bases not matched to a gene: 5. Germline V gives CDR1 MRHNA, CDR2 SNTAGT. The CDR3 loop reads CASSDASGGARETQYF. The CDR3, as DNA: TGTGCCAGCAGTGACGCTAGCGGGGGGGCCCGAGAGACCCAGTACTTC.

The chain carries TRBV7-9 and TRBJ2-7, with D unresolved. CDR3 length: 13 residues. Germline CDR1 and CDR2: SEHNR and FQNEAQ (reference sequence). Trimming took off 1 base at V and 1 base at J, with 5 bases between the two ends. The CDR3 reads CASSLVQSYEQYF. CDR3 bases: TGTGCCAGCAGCTTAGTACAGTCCTACGAGCAGTACTTC.

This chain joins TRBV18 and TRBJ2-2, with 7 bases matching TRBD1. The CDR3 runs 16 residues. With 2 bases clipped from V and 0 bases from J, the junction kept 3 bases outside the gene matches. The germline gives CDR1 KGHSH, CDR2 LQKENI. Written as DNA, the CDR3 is TGTGCCAGCTCACCATTTCAGGGGGCGAACACCGGGGAGCTGTTTTTT. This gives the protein CASSPFQGANTGELFF. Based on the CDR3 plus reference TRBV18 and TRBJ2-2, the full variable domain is NAGVMQNPRHLVRRRGQEARLRCSPMKGHSHVYWYRQLPEEGLKFMVYLQKENIIDESGMPKERFSAEFPKEGPSILRIQQVVRGDSAAYFCASSPFQGANTGELFFGEGSRLTVL.

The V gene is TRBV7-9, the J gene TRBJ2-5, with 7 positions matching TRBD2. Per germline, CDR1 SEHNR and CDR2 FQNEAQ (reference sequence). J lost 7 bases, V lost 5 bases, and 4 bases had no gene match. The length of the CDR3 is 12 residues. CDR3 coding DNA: TGTGCCAGCAGCCGGGGGGTAGGGACCCAGTACTTC. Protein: CASSRGVGTQYF.

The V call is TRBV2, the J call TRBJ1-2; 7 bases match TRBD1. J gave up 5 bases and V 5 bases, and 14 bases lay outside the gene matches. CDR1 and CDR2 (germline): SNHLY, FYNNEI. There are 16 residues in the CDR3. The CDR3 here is CASSFIPGQSYYGYTF. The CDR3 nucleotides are TGTGCCAGCAGTTTTATTCCGGGACAGAGTTATTATGGCTACACCTTC.

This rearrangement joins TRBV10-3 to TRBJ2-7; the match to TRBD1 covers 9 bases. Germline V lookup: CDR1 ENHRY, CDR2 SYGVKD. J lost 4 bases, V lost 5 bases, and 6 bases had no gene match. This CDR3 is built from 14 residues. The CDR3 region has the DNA TGTGCCATCAGTTCCGGGACAGGGACGTACGAGCAGTACTTC. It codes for CAISSGTGTYEQYF.

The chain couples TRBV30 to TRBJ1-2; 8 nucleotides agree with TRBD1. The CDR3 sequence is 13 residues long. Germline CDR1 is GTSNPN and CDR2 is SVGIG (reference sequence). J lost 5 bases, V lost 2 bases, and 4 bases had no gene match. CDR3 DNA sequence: TGTGCCTGGAGTTCCAGGACAGGGTATGGCTACACCTTC. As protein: CAWSSRTGYGYTF.

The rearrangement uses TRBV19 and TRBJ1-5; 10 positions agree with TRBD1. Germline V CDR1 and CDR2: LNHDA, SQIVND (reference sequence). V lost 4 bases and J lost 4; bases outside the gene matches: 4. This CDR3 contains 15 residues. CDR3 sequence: CASSTWTGGNQPQHF. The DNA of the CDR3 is TGTGCCAGTAGTACCTGGACAGGGGGAAATCAGCCCCAGCATTTT.

For the CDR3, the DNA is TGTGCCAGCAGCGCCCAAGGACAGGGGATTAGCTCCTATAATTCACCCCTCCACTTT. It is translated as CASSAQGQGISSYNSPLHF. The chain couples TRBV9 to TRBJ1-6; TRBD1 aligns across 9 bases. From germline, CDR1 is SGDLS and CDR2 YYNGEE. The length of the CDR3 is 19 residues. The V segment lost 3 bases and the J segment 0 bases; nucleotides outside the gene matches: 10.

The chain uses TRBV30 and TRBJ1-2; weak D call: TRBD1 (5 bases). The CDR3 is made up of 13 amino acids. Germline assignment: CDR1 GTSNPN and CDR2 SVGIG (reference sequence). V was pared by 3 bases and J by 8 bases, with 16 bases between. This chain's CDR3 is CAWRGGFRSGYTF. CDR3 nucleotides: TGTGCCTGGAGGGGGGGTTTTAGGAGCGGCTACACCTTC. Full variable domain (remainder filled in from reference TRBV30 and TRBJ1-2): SQTIHQWPATLVQPVGSPLSLECTVEGTSNPNLYWYRQAAGRGLQLLFYSVGIGQISSEVPQNLSASRPQDRQFILSSKKLLLSDSGFYLCAWRGGFRSGYTFGSGTRLTVV.

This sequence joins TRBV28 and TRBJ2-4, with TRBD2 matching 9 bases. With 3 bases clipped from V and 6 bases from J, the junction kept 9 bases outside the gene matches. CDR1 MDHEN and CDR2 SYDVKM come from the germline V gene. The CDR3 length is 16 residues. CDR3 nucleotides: TGTGCCAGCAGTTTCGCTTTGCGGGGGGGCGGAAACATTCAGTACTTC. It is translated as CASSFALRGGGNIQYF.